Here is one T cell receptor (beta chain) with its context. A read error may account for a junction end that differs from germline. This record comes from a study of cytomegalovirus exposure and HLA in healthy donors. The method was immunoSEQ multiplex PCR; TCRdb's version includes in-frame clones alone and lacks a portion of them. Of approximately 300,000 clones listed, about nine tenths were seen once; the top ten hold 0.95% to 1.5%. The length of the CDR3 is 15 residues. Per germline, CDR1 MDHEN and CDR2 SYDVKM. The receptor comes from a woman aged 30 to 39 in good health and CMV-seropositive. The sequenced sample was PBMCs. The chain has TRBV28 and TRBJ1-2, with 7 bases matching TRBD1. CDR3 sequence reads: CASGNLAGGHYGYTF. As DNA, the CDR3 is TGTGCCAGCGGCAATTTGGCAGGGGGGCACTACGGCTACACCTTC.